One sample yielded the 21 T cell receptor beta chains listed below, sequenced in a study of blood T cell repertoires in COVID-19. Data came from immunoSEQ multiplex PCR; TCRdb stores just in-frame clones and leaves some out. Among around 140,000 clones listed, roughly 80% were seen once. The sequenced sample consisted of peripheral blood. The receptors come from a woman aged 80 or over with acute or convalescent COVID-19.

The chain couples TRBV6-6 to TRBJ1-5, with TRBD1 identical over 7 bases. Trimming took 6 bases from V and 7 from J; bases not matched to a gene: 3. The CDR3 totals 12 residues. From germline, CDR1 is MNHNY and CDR2 SVGAGI (reference sequence). The CDR3 coding sequence is TGTGCCAGCAGGACAGGGAACCAGCCCCAGCATTTT. Translation gives CASRTGNQPQHF.

This chain joins TRBV7-2 and TRBJ2-7; 9 bases match TRBD2. With V trimmed by 3 bases and J by 5 bases, 8 bases remained unmatched. Germline-derived CDR1 and CDR2 are SGHTA and FQGNSA. CDR3 length equals 15 residues. This chain's CDR3 is CASSFRRGGRNEQYF. The CDR3 DNA is TGTGCCAGCAGCTTTAGGCGGGGGGGCAGGAACGAGCAGTACTTC.

V gene TRBV9 combines with J gene TRBJ2-1, with D tentatively TRBD2 (6 bases). CDR1 SGDLS and CDR2 YYNGEE come from the germline V gene. Trimming took 4 bases from V and 7 from J, leaving 12 bases between them. CDR3 length equals 13 residues. The CDR3 is CASSPVAGNEQFF. The DNA for the CDR3 is TGTGCCAGCAGCCCCGTCGCGGGGAATGAGCAGTTCTTC.

The CDR3 DNA reads as TGCGCCAGCAGCCAAGTCTTGGACAGGGAACTTGAAGCTTTCTTT. Translating it yields CASSQVLDRELEAFF. The chain combines TRBV4-3 with TRBJ1-1; 8 nucleotides align to TRBD1. V was clipped by 1 base and J by 7 bases; unmatched bases: 8. The CDR3 is 15 residues long. Germline CDR1 reads LGHNA; CDR2 reads YSLEER.

V and J are TRBV15 and TRBJ1-1; TRBD1 is a possible D gene (6 bases). CDR1 LNHNV and CDR2 YYDKDF come from the germline V gene (reference sequence). CDR3 length: 15 amino acids. With 1 base removed from V and 5 bases from J, the gap between germline ends came to 14 bases. CDR3 DNA sequence: TGTGCCACCAGCAGAGGTCGGGGGGCTTGGACTGAAGCTTTCTTT. Translation: CATSRGRGAWTEAFF.

This rearrangement joins TRBV7-2 to TRBJ2-2; 7 bases line up with TRBD1. Germline V gene sequence: CDR1 SGHTA, CDR2 FQGNSA. CDR3 length: 15 amino acids. With 4 bases clipped from V and 1 base from J, the junction kept 3 bases outside the gene matches. DNA of the CDR3: TGTGCCAGCAGCTCACACAGGGGGAACACCGGGGAGCTGTTTTTT. Its protein is CASSSHRGNTGELFF.

This chain uses TRBV24-1 with TRBJ2-5, with D maybe TRBD2 (6 bases). Per germline, CDR1 KGHDR and CDR2 SFDVKD. With 9 bases removed from V and 0 bases from J, the gap between germline ends came to 10 bases. This CDR3 comprises 13 residues. CDR3 sequence reads: CATPGEYQETQYF. The CDR3 bases are TGTGCCACCCCGGGGGAATACCAAGAGACCCAGTACTTC.

The gene calls are TRBV2 and TRBJ1-5; D possibly corresponds to TRBD1 (6 bases). Germline CDR1 SNHLY, CDR2 FYNNEI. Trimming shortened V by 1 base and J by 6 bases, and 19 bases separated the two germline ends. The CDR3 is 17 residues long. CDR3 coding DNA: TGTGCCAGCAGTGAAGACGGTTTATCAGGGGCGGGTCAGCCCCAGCATTTT. Encoded protein: CASSEDGLSGAGQPQHF. The full variable domain, with the rest looked up from reference TRBV2 and TRBJ1-5, is EPEVTQTPSHQVTQMGQEVILRCVPISNHLYFYWYRQILGQKVEFLVSFYNNEISEKSEIFDDQFSVERPDGSNFTLKIRSTKLEDSAMYFCASSEDGLSGAGQPQHFGDGTRLSIL.

This clone has more than one count but fewer than ten. The chain couples TRBV5-8 to TRBJ2-4; tentatively, D is TRBD1 (6 bases). From germline, CDR1 is SGHTS and CDR2 YDEGEE. The CDR3 contains 16 residues. The V and J ends lost 4 bases and 0 bases respectively, with 14 bases between them. The CDR3 loop is CASSPGDNLAKNIQYF. In DNA, the CDR3 is TGTGCCAGCAGCCCTGGGGACAATCTAGCCAAAAACATTCAGTACTTC.

The gene calls are TRBV5-5 and TRBJ1-2, with 7 positions matching TRBD1. This CDR3 region has 13 residues. CDR1 SGHKS and CDR2 YYEKEE come from the germline V gene (reference sequence). The ends lost 2 bases at V and 6 bases at J; junction bases unmatched: 4. The CDR3 sequence: CASSFNTGDGYTF. For the CDR3, the DNA is TGTGCCAGCAGCTTCAACACAGGGGATGGCTACACCTTC.

This clone was recorded a few times. For the CDR3, the DNA is TGTGCCAGCAGCGCCGGGACAGGGGAGTGGTCCGAGCAGTACTTC. It is translated as CASSAGTGEWSEQYF. The genes are TRBV9 and TRBJ2-7; 10 bases are a match to TRBD1. The CDR3 runs 15 residues. Germline V gene lookup returns CDR1 SGDLS and CDR2 YYNGEE. Trimming cost V 3 bases and J 6 bases; bases outside gene matches: 9.

This chain connects TRBV7-2 to TRBJ1-6; D gene uncertain. This CDR3 is 18 amino acids long. The V gene lost 6 bases and the J gene lost 0 bases, with 18 bases spanning the gap. The germline CDR1 and CDR2 sequences are SGHTA and FQGNSA. The CDR3 loop is CASSARGVRSSYNSPLHF. As DNA, the CDR3 is TGTGCCAGCAGTGCCCGGGGTGTCCGAAGCTCCTATAATTCACCCCTCCACTTT.

J is TRBJ1-1 and V is TRBV18, with D tentatively TRBD1 (6 bases). V gave up 2 bases and J gave up 4 bases, with 20 bases separating them. This CDR3 region has 17 residues. Germline CDR1 is KGHSH and CDR2 is LQKENI. This chain's CDR3 is CASSPVSGGRLSTEAFF. The CDR3 DNA follows: TGTGCCAGCTCACCAGTGAGCGGGGGGCGGTTGAGCACTGAAGCTTTCTTT.

The chain uses TRBV9 and TRBJ1-1; TRBD1 agrees at 7 bases. The V gene's germline CDR1 is SGDLS and CDR2 YYNGEE. This CDR3 comprises 16 residues. V was pared by 0 bases and J by 3 bases, with 8 bases of the junction left unmatched. DNA for the CDR3: TGTGCCAGCAGCGTAGCCAGAAGGGGGCTGGACACTGAAGCTTTCTTT. This gives the protein CASSVARRGLDTEAFF. Drawing the rest from reference TRBV9 and TRBJ1-1, the complete variable domain is DSGVTQTPKHLITATGQRVTLRCSPRSGDLSVYWYQQSLDQGLQFLIQYYNGEERAKGNILERFSAQQFPDLHSELNLSSLELGDSALYFCASSVARRGLDTEAFFGQGTRLTVV.

This sequence joins TRBV5-1 and TRBJ2-7, with 13 bases aligning to TRBD2. J was trimmed by 5 bases and V by 0 bases; bases with no gene match: 5. This CDR3 contains 16 residues. Germline values: CDR1 SGHRS, CDR2 YFSETQ. The DNA of the CDR3 is TGCGCCAGCAGCTTGGGAACTAGCGGGAGGGCCCACGAGCAGTACTTC. This translates into CASSLGTSGRAHEQYF.

The gene calls are TRBV6-5 and TRBJ1-1; D is possibly TRBD1 (5 bases). Germline V gene lookup returns CDR1 MNHEY and CDR2 SVGAGI. Trimming pared 2 bases from V and 0 bases from J, leaving 7 bases between. The CDR3 contains 14 residues. The CDR3 DNA reads TGTGCCAGCAGTTACCGGGGGATGAACACTGAAGCTTTCTTT. The encoded protein is CASSYRGMNTEAFF.

The chain links TRBV19 to TRBJ2-7; 7 positions agree with TRBD2. CDR1 is LNHDA and CDR2 is SQIVND in the germline V gene (reference sequence). The CDR3 length is 15 residues. Trimming cost V 3 bases and J 7 bases; bases outside gene matches: 12. Here the CDR3 reads CASSIGSGAAGEQYF. The CDR3 nucleotides are TGTGCCAGTAGTATCGGCAGCGGGGCGGCTGGGGAGCAGTACTTC.

The chain employs TRBV3-1 (or the pseudogene TRBV3-2) and TRBJ2-5, with D unresolved. Between the trimmed V and J ends, which lost 1 base and 7 bases, there was a span of 7 bases. Per the germline V gene, CDR1 is LGHDT and CDR2 is YNNKEL (reference sequence). This CDR3 region has 12 residues. This chain's CDR3 is CASSQGLATQYF. The CDR3 DNA is TGTGCCAGCAGCCAAGGACTGGCGACCCAGTACTTC.

The chain has TRBV10-3 and TRBJ2-2; 8 bases are shared with TRBD2. The CDR3 runs to 14 residues. The trim removed 6 bases at V and 3 bases at J, leaving 3 bases unmatched. The germline V gene encodes CDR1 ENHRY and CDR2 SYGVKD. The chain's CDR3 is CAISKTSDTGELFF. CDR3 bases: TGTGCCATCAGCAAGACTAGCGACACCGGGGAGCTGTTTTTT.

As DNA, the CDR3 is TGCGCCAGCACCCCAGCAGGGGTAACCTACAATGAGCAGTTCTTC. Protein: CASTPAGVTYNEQFF. This sequence joins TRBV5-1 and TRBJ2-1; perhaps TRBD1 as D (6 bases). The CDR3 has 15 amino acids. From germline, CDR1 is SGHRS and CDR2 YFSETQ. Between the trimmed V and J ends, which lost 6 bases and 2 bases, there was a span of 15 bases.

This sequence joins TRBV5-5 and TRBJ2-7; 8 bases match TRBD1. Germline V lookup: CDR1 SGHKS, CDR2 YYEKEE (reference sequence). The ends lost 0 bases at V and 3 bases at J; junction bases unmatched: 5. The CDR3 runs to 15 residues. CDR3 region: CASSLAGTGHYEQYF. CDR3 coding DNA: TGTGCCAGCAGCTTGGCCGGGACAGGCCACTACGAGCAGTACTTC.